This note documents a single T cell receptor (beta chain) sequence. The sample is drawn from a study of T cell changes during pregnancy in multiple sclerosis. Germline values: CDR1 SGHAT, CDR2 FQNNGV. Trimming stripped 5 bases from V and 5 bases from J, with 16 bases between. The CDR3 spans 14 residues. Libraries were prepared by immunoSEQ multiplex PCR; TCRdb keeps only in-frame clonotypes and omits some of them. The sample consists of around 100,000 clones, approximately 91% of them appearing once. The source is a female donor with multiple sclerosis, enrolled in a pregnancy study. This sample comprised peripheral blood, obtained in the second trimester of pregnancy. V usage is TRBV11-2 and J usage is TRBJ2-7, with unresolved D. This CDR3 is CASSLMGAFDEQYF. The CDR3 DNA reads TGTGCCAGCAGCCTCATGGGCGCCTTCGACGAGCAGTACTTC.